This T cell receptor (beta chain) was recovered during a study of T cells after yellow fever vaccination. Study summary: SMART-Seq v4 Ultra Low Input served to prepare low-cell-number fractions.

With respect to this clonotype: Its antigen is not known.

One entry per CDR3 protein results from TCRdb running MiXCR on the 5' RACE reads. The sample carries about 310,000 distinct CDR3 sequences, less than 4.5% recorded once. Points from the study as a whole: From the bulk population, abundant clonotypes could contaminate and appear within FACS-sorted repertoires. A weaker secondary response peaked on day 5, the primary on day 15. Most clones from primary vaccination were detected again post-booster (96% CD4, approximately 90% CD8).

Trimming pared 8 bases from V and 0 bases from J, leaving 18 bases between. The CDR3 runs 15 residues. Germline V gene sequence: CDR1 DFQATT, CDR2 SNEGSKA (reference sequence). V is TRBV20-1 and J is TRBJ2-3, with D possibly being TRBD2 (7 bases). The sample was PBMCs, taken on the day of the yellow fever booster vaccination. The clonotype originates from a man younger than 30 who received the YFV17D yellow fever vaccine. The CDR3 sequence: CSTKQGGGSTDTQYF. CDR3 bases: TGCAGTACGAAGCAAGGGGGGGGAAGCACAGATACGCAGTATTTT.